This note documents a single TCR beta chain sequence. With 6 bases clipped from V and 8 bases from J, the junction kept 4 bases outside the gene matches. The CDR3 sequence is 14 residues long. Looked up from germline, CDR1 is LGHDT and CDR2 is YNNKEL (reference sequence). A second PCR of about 7 to 12 cycles used a sample-barcoded 5' primer and a J-beta primer mix. Carrying 12 random nucleotides, a template-switch adaptor labeled each individual cDNA molecule. MiXCR, run by TCRdb on the 5' RACE reads, gives a single entry per CDR3 protein. Among about 1.5 million distinct CDR3 sequences, around 40% were seen once, and the ten largest hold roughly 3.7%. The entry originates in a study of blood T cells in healthy people across ages.

The J gene is TRBJ1-6, the V gene TRBV3-1; 10 bases fit TRBD1. The source material was blood. This sequence originates from a woman younger than 35 in good health. CDR3 coding DNA: TGTGCCAGCAGGAAAGGGACAGGGGATTCACCCCTCCACTTT. Protein product: CASRKGTGDSPLHF.